This TCR beta chain appears in the sequencing data of a study of technical replicates of blood from a few donors. TCRdb's table, derived via immunoSEQ multiplex PCR, lists solely in-frame clones and lacks some. The sample yields approximately 76,000 clones, roughly nine tenths seen once. The germline CDR1 and CDR2 sequences are MNHEY and SVGAGI. The CDR3 has 16 residues. The germline V and J ends were trimmed by 0 bases and 5 bases, with 16 bases remaining between them. The TCR comes from a human donor in good health. The chain employs TRBV6-5 and TRBJ1-2; D may be TRBD1 (5 bases). Sequencing was performed on T cells isolated from PBMCs. As DNA, the CDR3 is TGTGCCAGCAGTTACTCTGCCGGGGGGGGAGTTTATGGCTACACCTTC. It codes for CASSYSAGGGVYGYTF.